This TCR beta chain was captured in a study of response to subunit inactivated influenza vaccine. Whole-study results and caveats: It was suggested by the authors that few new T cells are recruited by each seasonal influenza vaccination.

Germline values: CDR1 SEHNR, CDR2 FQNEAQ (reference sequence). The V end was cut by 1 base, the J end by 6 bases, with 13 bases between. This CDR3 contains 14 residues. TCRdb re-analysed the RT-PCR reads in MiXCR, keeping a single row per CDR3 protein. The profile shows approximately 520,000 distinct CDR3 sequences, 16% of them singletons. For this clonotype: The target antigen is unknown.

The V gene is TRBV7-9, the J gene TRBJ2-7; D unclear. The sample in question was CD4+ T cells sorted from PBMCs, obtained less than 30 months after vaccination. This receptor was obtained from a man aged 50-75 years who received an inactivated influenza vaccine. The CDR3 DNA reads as TGTGCCAGCAGCTTAGGTGTGGGGATGGGCGAGCAGTACTTC. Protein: CASSLGVGMGEQYF.